The next 3 T cell receptor beta chains were all read from a single sample in a study of post-analysis software for immune sequencing data. Study conclusions and caveats: TRBV segments more frequent in patients than in controls numbered several and included TRBV5-6, TRBV5-1 and TRBV20-1.

Their specific antigens are unknown. Prepared libraries of TCR beta cDNA carried unique molecular identifiers. In TCRdb, the PCR reads were re-called with MiXCR into one record per CDR3 protein. The sample carries about 820,000 distinct CDR3 sequences, roughly half recorded once. Sequencing was carried out using blood. These receptors all stem from a girl aged 10 to 17 with multiple sclerosis.

This clonotype came up a few times. The chain recombines TRBV4-1 with TRBJ2-7; 8 bases agree with TRBD1. With V trimmed by 0 bases and J by 2 bases, 9 bases remained unmatched. CDR3 size: 17 residues. Germline values: CDR1 MGHRA, CDR2 YSYEKL. As DNA, the CDR3 is TGCGCCAGCAGCCAAGATTTGAGGACAGGGATCCCCTACGAGCAGTACTTC. Amino acids: CASSQDLRTGIPYEQYF.

This clonotype was counted only a few times. The gene calls are TRBV10-3 and TRBJ2-7; TRBD2 agrees at 10 bases. The CDR3 spans 17 residues. CDR1 ENHRY and CDR2 SYGVKD come from the germline V gene. The ends lost 2 bases at V and 5 bases at J; junction bases unmatched: 12. In DNA, the CDR3 is TGTGCCATCAGTGAGAAAAAACCGGGACTAGCGCGCCACGAGCAGTACTTC. Translation: CAISEKKPGLARHEQYF.

The chain is built from TRBV12-3 or TRBV12-4 and TRBJ2-4; D not certain. The germline V and J ends were trimmed by 0 bases and 1 base, with 4 bases remaining between them. The CDR3 is made up of 14 amino acids. As DNA, the CDR3 is TGTGCCAGCAGTTTAGCCCCGGCCAAAAACATTCAGTACTTC. Protein: CASSLAPAKNIQYF.